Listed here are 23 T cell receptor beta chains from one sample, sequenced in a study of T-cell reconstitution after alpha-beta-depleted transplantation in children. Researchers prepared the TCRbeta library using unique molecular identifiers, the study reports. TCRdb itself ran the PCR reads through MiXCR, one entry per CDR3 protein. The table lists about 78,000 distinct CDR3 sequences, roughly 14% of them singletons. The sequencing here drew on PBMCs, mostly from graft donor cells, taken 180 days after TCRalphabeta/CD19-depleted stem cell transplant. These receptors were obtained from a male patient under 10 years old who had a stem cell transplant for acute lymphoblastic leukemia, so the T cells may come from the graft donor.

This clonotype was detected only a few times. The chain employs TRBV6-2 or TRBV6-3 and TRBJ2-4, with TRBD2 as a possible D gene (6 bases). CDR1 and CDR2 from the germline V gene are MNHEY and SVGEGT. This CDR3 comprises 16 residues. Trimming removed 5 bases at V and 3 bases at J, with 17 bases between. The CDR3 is CASSPTSYRSKNIQYF. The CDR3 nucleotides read TGTGCCAGCAGTCCTACTAGCTATAGGAGCAAAAACATTCAGTACTTC.

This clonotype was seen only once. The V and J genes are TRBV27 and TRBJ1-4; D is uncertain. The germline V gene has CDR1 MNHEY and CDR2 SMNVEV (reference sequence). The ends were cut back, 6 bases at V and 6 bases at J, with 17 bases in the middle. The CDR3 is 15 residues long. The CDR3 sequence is CASSSGLWRYEKLFF. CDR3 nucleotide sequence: TGTGCCAGCAGCTCCGGACTATGGCGATATGAAAAACTGTTTTTT.

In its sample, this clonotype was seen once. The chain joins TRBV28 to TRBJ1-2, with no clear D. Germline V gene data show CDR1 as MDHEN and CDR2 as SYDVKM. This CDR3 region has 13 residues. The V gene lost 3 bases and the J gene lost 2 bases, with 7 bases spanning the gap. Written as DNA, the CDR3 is TGTGCCAGCAGTTTCTGGCAGAACTATGGCTACACCTTC. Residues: CASSFWQNYGYTF.

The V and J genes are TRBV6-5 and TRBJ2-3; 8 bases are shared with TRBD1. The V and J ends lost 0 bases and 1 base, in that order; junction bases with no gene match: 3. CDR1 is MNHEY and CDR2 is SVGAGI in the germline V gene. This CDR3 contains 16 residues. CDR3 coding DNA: TGTGCCAGCAGTTACTCGAACAGGGGGGGCACAGATACGCAGTATTTT. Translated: CASSYSNRGGTDTQYF.

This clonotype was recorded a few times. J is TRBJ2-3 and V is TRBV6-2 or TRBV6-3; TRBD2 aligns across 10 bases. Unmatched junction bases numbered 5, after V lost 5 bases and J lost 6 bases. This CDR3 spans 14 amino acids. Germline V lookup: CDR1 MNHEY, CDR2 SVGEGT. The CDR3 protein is CASSKGLAVDTQYF. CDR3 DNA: TGTGCCAGCAGTAAAGGACTAGCGGTGGATACGCAGTATTTT.

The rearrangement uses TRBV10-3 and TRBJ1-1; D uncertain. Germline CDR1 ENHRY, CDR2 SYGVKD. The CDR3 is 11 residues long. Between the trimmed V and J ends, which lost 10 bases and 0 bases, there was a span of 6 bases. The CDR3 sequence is CATKVNTEAFF. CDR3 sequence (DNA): TGTGCCACGAAAGTGAACACTGAAGCTTTCTTT.

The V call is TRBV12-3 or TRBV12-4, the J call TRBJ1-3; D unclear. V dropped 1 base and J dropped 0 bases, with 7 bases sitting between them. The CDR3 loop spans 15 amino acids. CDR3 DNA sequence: TGTGCCAGCAGTTTAGGCCGATACTCTGGAAACACCATATATTTT. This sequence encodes CASSLGRYSGNTIYF.

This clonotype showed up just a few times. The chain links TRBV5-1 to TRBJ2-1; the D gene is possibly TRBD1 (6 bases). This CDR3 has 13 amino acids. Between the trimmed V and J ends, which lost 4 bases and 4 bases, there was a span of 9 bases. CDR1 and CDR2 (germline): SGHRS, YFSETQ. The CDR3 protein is CASSQGHYNEQFF. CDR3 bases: TGCGCCAGCAGCCAGGGACATTACAATGAGCAGTTCTTC.

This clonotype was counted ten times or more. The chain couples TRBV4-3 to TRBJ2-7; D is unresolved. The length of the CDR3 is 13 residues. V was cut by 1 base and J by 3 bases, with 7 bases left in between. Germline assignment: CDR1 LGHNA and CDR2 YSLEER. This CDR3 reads CASSQGPRYEQYF. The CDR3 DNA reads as TGCGCCAGCAGCCAAGGACCCCGCTACGAGCAGTACTTC.

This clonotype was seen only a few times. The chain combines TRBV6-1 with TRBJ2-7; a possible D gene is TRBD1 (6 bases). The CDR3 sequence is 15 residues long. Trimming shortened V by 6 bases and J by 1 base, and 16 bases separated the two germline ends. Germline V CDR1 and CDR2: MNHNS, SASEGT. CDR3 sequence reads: CASSHGQKMSYEQYF. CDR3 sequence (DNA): TGTGCCAGCAGCCACGGACAGAAAATGTCCTACGAGCAGTACTTC.

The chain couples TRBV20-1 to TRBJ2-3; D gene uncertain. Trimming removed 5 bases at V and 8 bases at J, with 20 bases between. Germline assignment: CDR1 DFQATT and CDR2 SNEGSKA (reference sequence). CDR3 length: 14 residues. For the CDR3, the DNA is TGCAGTGCTGGTCCCCGGACCTACGGCGGTACGCAGTATTTT. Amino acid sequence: CSAGPRTYGGTQYF.

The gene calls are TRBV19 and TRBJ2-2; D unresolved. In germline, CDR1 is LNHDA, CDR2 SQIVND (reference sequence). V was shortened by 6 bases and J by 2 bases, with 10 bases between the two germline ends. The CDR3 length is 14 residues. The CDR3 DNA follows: TGTGCCAGTAGCCGTAACGAAAACACCGGGGAGCTGTTTTTT. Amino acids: CASSRNENTGELFF.

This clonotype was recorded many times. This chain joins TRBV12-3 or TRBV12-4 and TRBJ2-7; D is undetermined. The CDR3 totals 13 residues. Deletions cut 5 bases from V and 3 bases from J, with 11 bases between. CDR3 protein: CASSHSPFYEQYF. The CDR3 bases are TGTGCCAGCAGTCACTCTCCTTTCTACGAGCAGTACTTC.

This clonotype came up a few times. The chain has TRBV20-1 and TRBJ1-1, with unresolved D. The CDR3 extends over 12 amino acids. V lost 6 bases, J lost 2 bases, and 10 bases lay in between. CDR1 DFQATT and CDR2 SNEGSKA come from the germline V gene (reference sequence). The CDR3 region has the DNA TGCAGTGCGGAGGGCACCAACACTGAAGCTTTCTTT. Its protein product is CSAEGTNTEAFF.

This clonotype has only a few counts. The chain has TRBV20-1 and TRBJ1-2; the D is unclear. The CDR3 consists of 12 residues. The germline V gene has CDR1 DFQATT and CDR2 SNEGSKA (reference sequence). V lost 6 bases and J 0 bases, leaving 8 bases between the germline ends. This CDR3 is CSAIGPNYGYTF. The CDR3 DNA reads TGCAGTGCCATCGGACCTAACTATGGCTACACCTTC.

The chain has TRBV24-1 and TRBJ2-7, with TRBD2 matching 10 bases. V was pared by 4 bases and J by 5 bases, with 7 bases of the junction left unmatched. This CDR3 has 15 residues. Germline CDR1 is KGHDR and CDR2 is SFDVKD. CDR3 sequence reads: CATSESPSGSDEQYF. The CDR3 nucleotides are TGTGCCACCAGTGAGTCCCCTAGCGGGAGTGACGAGCAGTACTTC.

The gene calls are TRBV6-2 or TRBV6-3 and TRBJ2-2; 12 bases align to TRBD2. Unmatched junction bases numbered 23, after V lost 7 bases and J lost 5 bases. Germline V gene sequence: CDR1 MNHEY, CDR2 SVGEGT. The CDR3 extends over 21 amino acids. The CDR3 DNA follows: TGTGCCAGCAATCTGGGACAGGGTATTCTAGCGGGAGGGTCGAGGACCGGGGAGCTGTTTTTT. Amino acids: CASNLGQGILAGGSRTGELFF.

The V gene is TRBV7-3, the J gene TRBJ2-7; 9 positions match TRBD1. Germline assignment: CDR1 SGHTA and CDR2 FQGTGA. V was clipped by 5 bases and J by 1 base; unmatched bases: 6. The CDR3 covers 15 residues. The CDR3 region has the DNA TGTGCCAGCAGCATAAGACAGGGGGGGTCCTACGAGCAGTACTTC. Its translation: CASSIRQGGSYEQYF.

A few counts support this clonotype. CDR3 coding DNA: TGCAGTGCTAGGTGGCCAGGGAAGGCAGATACGCAGTATTTT. As protein: CSARWPGKADTQYF. J is TRBJ2-3 and V is TRBV20-1; maybe TRBD1 (5 bases). Germline loops: CDR1 DFQATT, CDR2 SNEGSKA (reference sequence). The CDR3 extends over 14 amino acids. V gave up 3 bases and J gave up 4 bases, with 14 bases separating them.

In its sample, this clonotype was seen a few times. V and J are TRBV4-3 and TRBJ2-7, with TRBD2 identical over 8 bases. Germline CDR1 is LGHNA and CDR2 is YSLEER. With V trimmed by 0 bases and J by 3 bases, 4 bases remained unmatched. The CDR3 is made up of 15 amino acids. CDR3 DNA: TGCGCCAGCAGCCAAGATCGGGGGGGTAGCTACGAGCAGTACTTC. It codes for CASSQDRGGSYEQYF.

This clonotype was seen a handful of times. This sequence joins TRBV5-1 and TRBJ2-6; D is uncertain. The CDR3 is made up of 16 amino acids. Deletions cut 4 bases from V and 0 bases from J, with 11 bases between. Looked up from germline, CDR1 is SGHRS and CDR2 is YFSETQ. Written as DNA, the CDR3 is TGCGCCAGCAGCCTGCAAGTCAGCTCTGGGGCCAACGTCCTGACTTTC. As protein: CASSLQVSSGANVLTF.

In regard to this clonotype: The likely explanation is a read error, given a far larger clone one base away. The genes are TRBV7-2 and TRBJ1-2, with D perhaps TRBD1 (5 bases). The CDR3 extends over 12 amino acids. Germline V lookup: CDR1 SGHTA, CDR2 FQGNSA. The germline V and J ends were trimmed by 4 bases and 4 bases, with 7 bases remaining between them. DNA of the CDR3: TGTGCCAGCAGCTGGGGGGGCTATGGCTACACCTTC. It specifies CASSWGGYGYTF.

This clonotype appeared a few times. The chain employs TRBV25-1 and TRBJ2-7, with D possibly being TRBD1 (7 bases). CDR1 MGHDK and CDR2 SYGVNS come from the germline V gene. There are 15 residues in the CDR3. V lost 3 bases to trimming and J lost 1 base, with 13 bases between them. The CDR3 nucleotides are TGTGCCAGCAGTGAGCCGCGGGACAGTTCCTACGAGCAGTACTTC. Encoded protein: CASSEPRDSSYEQYF.